The 4 T cell receptor beta chains below were found in one sample sequenced in a study of T cell responses to AZD1222 COVID-19 vaccine. Method: immunoSEQ multiplex PCR; TCRdb's copy keeps in-frame clones and lacks some. This table has about 100,000 clones, more than 70% appearing once. Sequencing used peripheral blood, obtained on day 0 of AZD1222 vaccination. Every receptor here comes from an adult in good health.

This rearrangement joins TRBV28 to TRBJ1-3; D is unclear. V lost 6 bases and J 0 bases, leaving 12 bases between the germline ends. This CDR3 contains 15 residues. Per the germline V gene, CDR1 is MDHEN and CDR2 is SYDVKM. CDR3 nucleotides: TGTGCCAGCAGCCCGCTCCCACGCTCTGGAAACACCATATATTTT. Translating it yields CASSPLPRSGNTIYF.

The chain carries TRBV7-2 and TRBJ1-6; D unresolved. This CDR3 region has 13 residues. V was cut by 5 bases and J by 4 bases, with 6 bases left in between. Germline-derived CDR1 and CDR2 are SGHTA and FQGNSA. CDR3 DNA sequence: TGTGCCAGCAGCCCGGTTTATAATTCACCCCTCCACTTT. It yields the protein CASSPVYNSPLHF.

This clone was seen a single time. V gene TRBV18 combines with J gene TRBJ1-5, with 10 positions matching TRBD1. There are 16 residues in the CDR3. CDR1 and CDR2 from the germline V gene are KGHSH and LQKENI. V lost 6 bases and J lost 6; bases outside the gene matches: 11. CDR3 region: CASSSAGTGVGQPQHF. For the CDR3, the DNA is TGTGCCAGCTCGTCCGCCGGGACAGGGGTGGGTCAGCCCCAGCATTTT.

This clone has just a few counts. The chain links TRBV10-3 to TRBJ1-6; D remains unclear. Trimming removed 0 bases from V and 5 bases from J, with 8 bases in between. The CDR3 has 15 amino acids. Germline V gene data show CDR1 as ENHRY and CDR2 as SYGVKD. The CDR3 loop is CAISESTVDNSPLHF. The CDR3 DNA reads TGTGCCATCAGTGAGTCGACCGTCGATAATTCACCCCTCCACTTT.